The sequence of this T cell receptor beta chain was determined in a study of T-cell reconstitution after alpha-beta-depleted transplantation in children. Unique molecular identifiers were used in preparing the TCRbeta library. TCRdb fed the PCR reads into MiXCR, producing one record per CDR3 protein. The sample gives about 400,000 distinct CDR3 sequences, about a fifth of which show up once; 3% to 4.5% is in the top ten. The CDR3 covers 14 residues. V was pared by 4 bases and J by 2 bases, with 13 bases between. Germline V lookup: CDR1 SQVTM, CDR2 ANQGSEA. This clonotype has at least ten counts. The genes are TRBV29-1 and TRBJ2-3; D unresolved. The sequencing used PBMCs from the stem cell graft donor, collected from the stem cell graft. This receptor was taken from a human donor who donated a stem cell graft to a child with acute myeloid leukemia. CDR3 bases: TGCAGCGTTGCTCCCAAGCTCAACACAGATACGCAGTATTTT. Amino acids: CSVAPKLNTDTQYF.